This T cell receptor (beta chain) was retrieved from a study of T cells in Graves' hyperthyroidism and ophthalmopathy. Overall study findings and caveats: Blood also showed most of the thyroid clonotypes that were expanded above 0.001.

This clonotype was counted ten times or more. What it recognizes is unknown. There are 14 residues in the CDR3. V dropped 4 bases and J dropped 6 bases, with 10 bases sitting between them. The CDR3 regions of TCR beta were amplified from RNA transcripts. The HTBI primer set was used in a first-round RT-PCR of the TCR CDR3. TCRdb itself ran the multiplex PCR reads through MiXCR, one entry per CDR3 protein. The sample holds a few hundred thousand distinct CDR3 sequences, approximately 15% seen once. The chain couples TRBV12-3 or TRBV12-4 to TRBJ1-6; a weak D match, TRBD1 (5 bases). Material: blood. This TCR derives from a woman in her 30s with Graves' ophthalmopathy. The CDR3 loop is CASSWGGVNSPLHF. In DNA, the CDR3 is TGTGCCAGCAGTTGGGGGGGGGTTAATTCACCCCTCCACTTT.